The 26 T cell receptor beta chains in this list originate from one sample, sequenced in a study of PD-1 blockade in classical Hodgkin lymphoma. Each of the patients experienced relapse following autologous stem cell transplantation, and their brentuximab vedotin exposure differed. Sequenced by immunoSEQ multiplex PCR; TCRdb stores in-frame clones only, minus some. The table records about 36,000 clones, around 70% of them present only once. Here the sequenced sample was peripheral blood mononuclear cells (PBMCs), taken before the second cycle of nivolumab. The source of these receptors is a human donor with classical Hodgkin lymphoma.

This clone was observed once. The chain recombines TRBV5-1 with TRBJ1-2, with TRBD1 as a possible D gene (6 bases). The CDR3 runs to 13 residues. Trimming shortened V by 2 bases and J by 3 bases, and 8 bases separated the two germline ends. The germline V gene has CDR1 SGHRS and CDR2 YFSETQ. The CDR3 coding sequence is TGCGCCAGCAGCTTCGGACAGTACTATGGCTACACCTTC. It translates to CASSFGQYYGYTF. The entire variable domain, with the rest obtained from reference TRBV5-1 and TRBJ1-2, is as follows: KAGVTQTPRYLIKTRGQQVTLSCSPISGHRSVSWYQQTPGQGLQFLFEYFSETQRNKGNFPGRFSGRQFSNSRSEMNVSTLELGDSALYLCASSFGQYYGYTFGSGTRLTVV.

This clone has more than one count but fewer than ten. The chain couples TRBV6-6 to TRBJ1-1, with unresolved D. V was pared by 6 bases and J by 0 bases, with 11 bases between. Germline V lookup: CDR1 MNHNY, CDR2 SVGAGI (reference sequence). CDR3 length equals 14 residues. The CDR3 DNA reads as TGTGCCAGCAGGCCAAGCGGGTTGAACACTGAAGCTTTCTTT. It yields the protein CASRPSGLNTEAFF.

This clone was detected only a few times. Other DNA variants within this sample encode the same CDR3. V usage is TRBV19 and J usage is TRBJ1-5; D not resolved. This CDR3 has 13 amino acids. V dropped 6 bases and J dropped 1 base, with 7 bases sitting between them. Per germline, CDR1 LNHDA and CDR2 SQIVND (reference sequence). DNA of the CDR3: TGTGCCAGTAGCCCCTACAGCAATCAGCCCCAGCATTTT. Its translation: CASSPYSNQPQHF.

The chain is built from TRBV5-4 and TRBJ2-7; TRBD1 matches 9 bases. The V gene end was trimmed by 1 base and the J gene end by 4 bases; junction bases not matched to a gene: 6. From germline, CDR1 is SGHNT and CDR2 YYREEE (reference sequence). This CDR3 is 15 amino acids long. The CDR3: CASSLKTGGEYEQYF. CDR3 coding DNA: TGTGCCAGCAGCTTGAAAACAGGGGGCGAGTACGAGCAGTACTTC.

With regard to this clone: Other nucleotide sequences from this sample produce the same CDR3. The chain links TRBV11-3 to TRBJ2-2; D not certain. CDR3 size: 13 residues. The germline V gene has CDR1 SGHNT and CDR2 YENEEA. Trimming removed 4 bases at V and 7 bases at J, with 10 bases between. The CDR3 bases are TGTGCCAGCAGCTCACGCACGGGCGGGGAGCTGTTTTTT. It codes for CASSSRTGGELFF.

The chain couples TRBV9 to TRBJ2-5; D possibly corresponds to TRBD1 (6 bases). CDR1 SGDLS and CDR2 YYNGEE come from the germline V gene. The CDR3 is made up of 14 amino acids. Trimming shortened V by 2 bases and J by 5 bases, and 13 bases separated the two germline ends. DNA of the CDR3: TGTGCCAGCAGCGTTTCAGGGGCGTGGGAGACCCAGTACTTC. Translation gives CASSVSGAWETQYF.

The gene calls are TRBV7-8 and TRBJ2-7, with D maybe TRBD1 (5 bases). Trimming removed 3 bases at V and 4 bases at J, with 13 bases between. Per germline, CDR1 SGHVS and CDR2 FQNEAQ. The CDR3 is 14 residues long. CDR3 in DNA: TGTGCCAGCAGCTTTTTCAGGGAATCTTACGAGCAGTACTTC. Residues: CASSFFRESYEQYF.

CDR3 loop: CASQQDNEKLFF. The CDR3 DNA reads as TGTGCCAGCCAACAGGATAATGAAAAACTGTTTTTT. J is TRBJ1-4 and V is TRBV2, with a tentative D call TRBD1 (5 bases). Trimming cost V 8 bases and J 4 bases, with 8 bases left between them. The CDR3 contains 12 residues. Germline assignment: CDR1 SNHLY and CDR2 FYNNEI.

The CDR3 bases are TGTGCCAGCAGTTTAGCGGGGGGCGCGGTGAATGAGCAGTTCTTC. As protein: CASSLAGGAVNEQFF. This chain uses TRBV27 with TRBJ2-1, with 8 bases that match TRBD2. Germline values: CDR1 MNHEY, CDR2 SMNVEV (reference sequence). V was pared by 2 bases and J by 7 bases, with 7 bases of the junction left unmatched. The CDR3 is 15 amino acids.

The chain couples TRBV18 to TRBJ1-5, with TRBD1 identical over 8 bases. J was trimmed by 7 bases and V by 2 bases; bases with no gene match: 10. CDR3 length equals 16 residues. CDR1 KGHSH and CDR2 LQKENI come from the germline V gene. CDR3 sequence reads: CASSPDFGQGKQPQHF. The CDR3 DNA follows: TGTGCCAGCTCACCAGACTTCGGACAGGGAAAGCAGCCCCAGCATTTT.

This chain connects TRBV10-3 to TRBJ2-5, with D perhaps being TRBD1 or TRBD2 (5 bases each). The assigned J gene may be wrong: the sequence end matches TRBJ2-7 better. The germline gives CDR1 ENHRY, CDR2 SYGVKD. This CDR3 has 14 residues. The CDR3 region has the DNA TGTGCCGCACGAGGGGACGCTGGCTCCTACGAGCAGTACTTC. Its translation: CAARGDAGSYEQYF.

This clone came up once. V gene TRBV6-6 combines with J gene TRBJ2-7; 7 bases line up with TRBD1. V lost 5 bases to trimming and J lost 3 bases; unmatched junction nucleotides: 7. The CDR3 runs 14 residues. Germline V gene data show CDR1 as MNHNY and CDR2 as SVGAGI (reference sequence). CDR3 sequence (DNA): TGTGCCAGCAGTATCGGACAGGCCGTCTACGAGCAGTACTTC. It yields the protein CASSIGQAVYEQYF.

Comment on this clone: The same CDR3 arises from other DNA sequences in this sample as well. The J gene is TRBJ1-2, the V gene TRBV19, with TRBD1 as a possible D gene (5 bases). The V end was cut by 3 bases, the J end by 4 bases, with 6 bases between. The CDR3 has 12 amino acids. CDR1 is LNHDA, CDR2 SQIVND, per germline (reference sequence). CDR3 nucleotide sequence: TGTGCCAGTAGTATTGACAGCTATGGCTACACCTTC. This sequence encodes CASSIDSYGYTF.

The rearrangement links TRBV19 to TRBJ2-1, with 12 bases aligning to TRBD2. Germline assignment: CDR1 LNHDA and CDR2 SQIVND (reference sequence). This CDR3 spans 16 amino acids. After removal of 4 bases from V and 2 bases from J, the junction contained 3 bases not matched to a gene. The CDR3: CASSTTSGGAYNEQFF. The CDR3 DNA reads TGTGCCAGTAGTACGACTAGCGGGGGTGCCTACAATGAGCAGTTCTTC.

The chain employs TRBV28 and TRBJ2-1; the D is unclear. CDR1 MDHEN and CDR2 SYDVKM come from the germline V gene. The CDR3 consists of 16 residues. V was trimmed by 6 bases and J by 2 bases, leaving 17 bases between them. The CDR3 loop is CASSEDVTSAYNEQFF. In DNA form, the CDR3 reads TGTGCCAGCAGCGAAGACGTAACCTCTGCCTACAATGAGCAGTTCTTC.

The sample holds a few counts of this clone. The chain has TRBV7-9 and TRBJ2-7; D assignment may be TRBD1 or TRBD2 (5 bases each). The germline gives CDR1 SEHNR, CDR2 FQNEAQ (reference sequence). CDR3 length: 13 residues. Trimming shortened V by 8 bases and J by 2 bases, and 13 bases separated the two germline ends. The CDR3 coding sequence is TGTGCCAGCGCAAGAGGGGCGACCTACGAGCAGTACTTC. Translating it yields CASARGATYEQYF.

The rearrangement links TRBV25-1 to TRBJ1-4, with 8 nucleotides matching TRBD1. V trimming: 6 bases; J trimming: 4 bases; junction bases outside the gene matches: 16. Germline CDR1 and CDR2: MGHDK and SYGVNS. This CDR3 spans 18 amino acids. The CDR3: CASSYGQGGPSINEKLFF. DNA for the CDR3: TGTGCCAGCAGCTATGGACAGGGCGGCCCCTCCATTAATGAAAAACTGTTTTTT.

The chain joins TRBV5-1 to TRBJ2-7, with D uncertain. The CDR3 spans 12 residues. Trimming left V 1 base short and J 4 bases short, with 6 bases between. Germline CDR1 is SGHRS and CDR2 is YFSETQ. The CDR3 DNA is TGCGCCAGCAGCTTGAACGGTTACGAGCAGTACTTC. It specifies CASSLNGYEQYF.

The chain is built from TRBV5-1 and TRBJ2-7, with 7 bases lining up with TRBD1. Germline CDR1 reads SGHRS; CDR2 reads YFSETQ. This CDR3 spans 13 amino acids. The junction had 8 bases not matched to a gene; V was cut back by 8 bases and J by 3 bases. CDR3 loop: CASGPRDSYEQYF. In DNA, the CDR3 is TGCGCCAGTGGGCCCCGGGACAGCTACGAGCAGTACTTC. The whole variable domain, filled in from reference TRBV5-1 and TRBJ2-7, reads KAGVTQTPRYLIKTRGQQVTLSCSPISGHRSVSWYQQTPGQGLQFLFEYFSETQRNKGNFPGRFSGRQFSNSRSEMNVSTLELGDSALYLCASGPRDSYEQYFGPGTRLTVT.

V gene TRBV4-3 combines with J gene TRBJ1-2; 8 nucleotides line up with TRBD1. V dropped 2 bases and J dropped 8; count of bases not matched to a gene: 10. The CDR3 loop spans 15 amino acids. CDR1 is LGHNA and CDR2 is YSLEER in the germline V gene. Written as DNA, the CDR3 is TGCGCCAGCAGCCAATGGGCGGACAGGGCAGGGGGCTACACCTTC. Translating gives CASSQWADRAGGYTF.

This chain joins TRBV6-5 and TRBJ1-2; no clear D. Trimming shortened V by 2 bases and J by 4 bases, and 17 bases separated the two germline ends. CDR1 MNHEY and CDR2 SVGAGI come from the germline V gene. The CDR3 covers 16 residues. The CDR3 sequence is CASSYEPERAVYGYTF. The CDR3 nucleotides read TGTGCCAGCAGTTACGAGCCCGAAAGGGCAGTCTATGGCTACACCTTC.

V gene TRBV2 combines with J gene TRBJ2-2, with D maybe TRBD1 (6 bases). V gave up 7 bases and J gave up 5 bases, with 17 bases separating them. This CDR3 has 15 residues. Germline lookup yields CDR1 SNHLY and CDR2 FYNNEI. CDR3 sequence: CASTGTSGATGELFF. DNA of the CDR3: TGTGCCAGCACCGGGACAAGTGGAGCGACCGGGGAGCTGTTTTTT.

The chain joins TRBV18 to TRBJ1-2, with D possibly matching TRBD1 (5 bases). The V gene lost 4 bases and the J gene lost 8 bases, with 17 bases spanning the gap. Germline V gene data show CDR1 as KGHSH and CDR2 as LQKENI. The length of the CDR3 is 14 residues. This CDR3 is CASSQPNQGNGYTF. As DNA, the CDR3 is TGTGCCAGCTCACAACCAAATCAGGGAAACGGCTACACCTTC.

This sequence joins TRBV7-9 and TRBJ2-6; D ambiguous. Trimming took 3 bases from V and 0 from J, leaving 9 bases between them. There are 16 residues in the CDR3. CDR1 and CDR2 (germline): SEHNR, FQNEAQ (reference sequence). This CDR3 reads CASSFPGPSGANVLTF. In DNA form, the CDR3 reads TGTGCCAGCAGCTTCCCAGGACCCTCTGGGGCCAACGTCCTGACTTTC.

The chain couples TRBV2 to TRBJ1-5, with D hard to call. The V and J ends lost 8 bases and 1 base respectively, with 12 bases between them. Germline CDR1 and CDR2: SNHLY and FYNNEI. The CDR3 is made up of 14 amino acids. Written as DNA, the CDR3 is TGTGCCAGCGGACGCGAGCAAAGCAATCAGCCCCAGCATTTT. Translated: CASGREQSNQPQHF.

The chain combines TRBV5-6 with TRBJ1-1; D is unresolved. Germline V gene lookup returns CDR1 SGHDT and CDR2 YYEEEE. The V and J ends lost 0 bases and 6 bases respectively, with 18 bases between them. CDR3 length: 16 residues. The CDR3, as DNA: TGTGCCAGCAGCTTGGGAGGTTGGGCAGAGGATCCTGAAGCTTTCTTT. Its protein is CASSLGGWAEDPEAFF.